This TCR beta chain stems from a study of T cell repertoires in cytomegalovirus infection. Overall study: Recently identified HLA-C-restricted CMV epitopes and well-studied HLA-B-restricted CMV epitopes were used by the study. Matching HLA type, along with CMV infection, was indicated by public TCR beta signatures.

Study-level results: People with CMV and the relevant HLA were identified by cumulative public TCR beta family frequency.

The CDR3 runs to 13 residues. The V end was cut by 6 bases, the J end by 1 base, with 9 bases between. Germline V gene sequence: CDR1 SEHNR, CDR2 FQNEAQ (reference sequence). A single record per CDR3 protein comes from TCRdb applying MiXCR to the reads. The repertoire holds roughly 500,000 distinct CDR3 sequences, with roughly a third as singletons. Of note for this clonotype: The antigen remains unidentified. A much bigger clone sits one base away, suggesting this may be a read error.

The TCR was taken from a human donor in good health (CMV status not recorded). Some clones in this sample may be carry-over from other donors' samples. Sequences were derived from cultured PBMCs, sampled from culture after CMV antigen stimulation. The chain links TRBV7-9 to TRBJ2-5, with D perhaps matching TRBD1 (6 bases). CDR3 region: CASSDRIQETQYF. In nucleotides, the CDR3 is TGTGCCAGCAGTGACAGGATCCAAGAGACCCAGTACTTC. Full variable domain (rest looked up from reference TRBV7-9 and TRBJ2-5): DTGVSQNPRHKITKRGQNVTFRCDPISEHNRLYWYRQTLGQGPEFLTYFQNEAQLEKSRLLSDRFSAERPKGSFSTLEIQRTEQGDSAMYLCASSDRIQETQYFGPGTRLLVL.